This TCR beta chain was observed in a study of cytomegalovirus exposure and HLA in healthy donors. 13 Jbeta primers and 60 Vbeta primers were used for the PCR. The repertoire was sequenced with immunoSEQ multiplex PCR; TCRdb's copy has only in-frame clones and lacks some. The sample lists a few hundred thousand clones, approximately 84% occurring once. The count of this clone is one. The antigen is not known. Each donor was nominally healthy when sampled (though unrecorded immune exposures were likely). V lost 3 bases, J lost 4 bases, and 16 bases lay in between. The CDR3 spans 16 residues. Germline CDR1 is SGHTA and CDR2 is FQGNSA. Study-level results: The authors later found most CMV-associated TCR beta chains appeared HLA-restricted. Associated with cytomegalovirus, according to the listing, were 164 TCR beta chains. The authors later found HLA-associated TCR beta chains more clonally expanded than equally common others.

The V and J genes are TRBV7-2 and TRBJ1-5; D may be TRBD1 (6 bases). The receptor comes from a middle-aged woman in good health and CMV-seropositive. The sample comprised PBMCs. The CDR3 nucleotides are TGTGCCAGCAGCTTTTTATCCCGGGACACAAATCAGCCCCAGCATTTT. Translation gives CASSFLSRDTNQPQHF.